This entry is about one T cell receptor (beta chain). Its specificity is unknown. Trimming removed 7 bases from V and 4 bases from J, with 6 bases in between. CDR1 KGHDR and CDR2 SFDVKD come from the germline V gene. The CDR3 is made up of 12 amino acids. The TCR beta CDR3 regions underwent amplification from RNA transcripts. First-round RT-PCR with HTBI primers preceded a second-round multiplex PCR. One entry per CDR3 protein results from TCRdb running MiXCR on the multiplex PCR reads. The table has roughly 420,000 distinct CDR3 sequences, roughly 20% seen once. This entry belongs to a study of Graves' ophthalmopathy and Graves' hyperthyroidism. Study as a whole: Prior to any treatment, peripheral blood was collected at the time of initial diagnosis.

Study observations and caveats: The authors also found most expanded thyroid clonotypes above 0.001 frequency in blood.

Over 18 months of follow-up, stable hyperthyroidism required that no ophthalmopathy appear. The source of the PBMCs was around 10 ml of fresh peripheral blood. This clonotype was sampled from a young woman with stable Graves' hyperthyroidism. The chain recombines TRBV24-1 with TRBJ2-2; D is perhaps TRBD2 (5 bases). The sample was peripheral blood. CDR3 nucleotides: TGTGCCACCAGGCGGGCCACCGGGGAGCTGTTTTTT. Translation gives CATRRATGELFF.